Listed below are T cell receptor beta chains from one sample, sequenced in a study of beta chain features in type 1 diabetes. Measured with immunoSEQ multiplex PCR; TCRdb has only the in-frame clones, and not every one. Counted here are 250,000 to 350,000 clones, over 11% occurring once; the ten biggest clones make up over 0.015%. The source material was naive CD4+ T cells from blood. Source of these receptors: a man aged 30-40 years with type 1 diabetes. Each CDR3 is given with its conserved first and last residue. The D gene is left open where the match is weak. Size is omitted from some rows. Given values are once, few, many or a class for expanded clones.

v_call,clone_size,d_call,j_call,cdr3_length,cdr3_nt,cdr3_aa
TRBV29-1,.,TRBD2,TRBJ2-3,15,TGCAGCGTTGAAGGAGGTAGCGGGGGCACAGATACGCAGTATTTT,CSVEGGSGGTDTQYF
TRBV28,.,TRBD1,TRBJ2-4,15,TGTGCCAGCAGTTCCACAGGGGGAGCCAAAAACATTCAGTACTTC,CASSSTGGAKNIQYF
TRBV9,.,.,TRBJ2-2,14,TGTGCCAGCAGCGCCGGACTCAGCACCGGGGAGCTGTTTTTT,CASSAGLSTGELFF
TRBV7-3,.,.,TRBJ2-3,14,TGTGCCAGCAGCCCGGGATCTTCCACAGATACGCAGTATTTT,CASSPGSSTDTQYF
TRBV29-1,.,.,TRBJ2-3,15,TGCAGCGTTGACCCGGGACTGGGGAGCACAGATACGCAGTATTTT,CSVDPGLGSTDTQYF
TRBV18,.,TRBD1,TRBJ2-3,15,TGTGCCAGCTCACCACGGGACAGGGGGCCAGATACGCAGTATTTT,CASSPRDRGPDTQYF
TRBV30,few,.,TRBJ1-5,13,TGTGCCTGGAGTGTAGCTAGCAATCAGCCCCAGCATTTT,CAWSVASNQPQHF
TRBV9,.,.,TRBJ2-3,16,TGTGCCAGCAGCCCAACCCCAAGGTCTGAGGAAGATACGCAGTATTTT,CASSPTPRSEEDTQYF
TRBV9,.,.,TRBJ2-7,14,TGTGCCAGCAGCGTATCCGGACAGTTCTACGAGCAGTACTTC,CASSVSGQFYEQYF
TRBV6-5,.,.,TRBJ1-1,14,TGTGCCAGCAGTTTAGACATCTCGAACACTGAAGCTTTCTTT,CASSLDISNTEAFF
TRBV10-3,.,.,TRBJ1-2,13,TGTGCCATCAGTGGGGCCCAGGCCGGTGGCTACACCTTC,CAISGAQAGGYTF
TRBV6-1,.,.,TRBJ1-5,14,TGTGCCAGCAGTGAAGAGGGACAACTGGGGGCCCAGCATTTT,CASSEEGQLGAQHF
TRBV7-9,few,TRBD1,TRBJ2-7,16,TGTGCCAGCAGCCAACATTCGGGCAGGGGGTCCTACGAGCAGTACTTC,CASSQHSGRGSYEQYF
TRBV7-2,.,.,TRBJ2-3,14,TGTGCCAGCAGCTTATCAGGGGGCACAGATACGCAGTATTTT,CASSLSGGTDTQYF
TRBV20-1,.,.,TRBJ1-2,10,TGCAGTGCTCCCTCCTATGGCTACACCTTC,CSAPSYGYTF
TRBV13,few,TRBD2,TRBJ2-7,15,TGTGCCAGCAGCTTAGAACTAGCGGGAGGGTACGAGCAGTACTTC,CASSLELAGGYEQYF
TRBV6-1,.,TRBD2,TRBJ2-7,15,TGTGCCAGCAGTGCCGGGACTAGCGTTGGTAGCGAGCAGTACTTC,CASSAGTSVGSEQYF
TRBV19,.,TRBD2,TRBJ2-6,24,TGTGCCAGTAGGCCTCGAGACCCGGGACTCTGGACTAGCGGCCTAAGCTCTGGGGCCAACGTCCTGACTTTC,CASRPRDPGLWTSGLSSGANVLTF
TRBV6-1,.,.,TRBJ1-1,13,TGTGCCATCGCGGGCCTGATAATCACTGAAGCTTTCTTT,CAIAGLIITEAFF
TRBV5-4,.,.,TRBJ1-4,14,TGTGCCAGCAGCCCCATGGGGGCTGAAGAAAAACTGTTTTTT,CASSPMGAEEKLFF
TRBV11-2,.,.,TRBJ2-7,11,TGTGCCAGCAGCTCCTTCTACGAGCAGTACTTC,CASSSFYEQYF
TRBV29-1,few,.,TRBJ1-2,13,TGCAGCGTTGTAGAGGAGGTGGACTATGGCTACACCTTC,CSVVEEVDYGYTF
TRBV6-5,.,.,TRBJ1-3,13,TGTGCCAGCAGAGAGGGGACAGGAAACACCATATATTTT,CASREGTGNTIYF
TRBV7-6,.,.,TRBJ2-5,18,TGTGCCAGCAGCTTAGCCATGGGAGGTGTGGTGCGAGGAGAGACCCAGTACTTC,CASSLAMGGVVRGETQYF
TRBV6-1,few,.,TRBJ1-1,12,TGTGCCAGCAGTGTCGGGGGAACTGAAGCTTTCTTT,CASSVGGTEAFF
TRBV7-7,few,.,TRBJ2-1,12,TGTGCCAGCAGCTTGGCCCAGGGGGAGCAGTTCTTC,CASSLAQGEQFF
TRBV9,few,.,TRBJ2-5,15,TGTGCCAGCAGCGTAGGTTTGCGGGATCAAGAGACCCAGTACTTC,CASSVGLRDQETQYF
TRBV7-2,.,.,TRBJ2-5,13,TGTGCCAGCAGCTTAGCGTCCTCGGGAACCCAGTACTTC,CASSLASSGTQYF
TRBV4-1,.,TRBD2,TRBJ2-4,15,TGTGCCAGCAGCCAAGAGACTAGCGGGGGAAACATTCAGTACTTC,CASSQETSGGNIQYF
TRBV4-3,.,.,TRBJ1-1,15,TGCGCCAGCAGCCAAAGCTTTCACTGGGAGTTTGAAGCTTTCTTT,CASSQSFHWEFEAFF
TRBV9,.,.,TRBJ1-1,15,TGTGCCAGCAGCGCAACGACAGGAGTGAACACTGAAGCTTTCTTT,CASSATTGVNTEAFF
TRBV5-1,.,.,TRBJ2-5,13,TGCGCCAGCAGCCGCGACAAGGAAGAGACCCAGTACTTC,CASSRDKEETQYF
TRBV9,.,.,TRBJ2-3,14,TGTGCCAGCAGCGTAGTGGGAGCGTCAGATACGCAGTATTTT,CASSVVGASDTQYF
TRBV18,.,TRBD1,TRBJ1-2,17,TGTGCCAGCTCACCACGGGCCCAGGGACAGGGTGACTATGGCTACACCTTC,CASSPRAQGQGDYGYTF
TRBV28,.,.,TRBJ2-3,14,TGTGCCAGCAGTAAGGACACGGAGACAGATACGCAGTATTTT,CASSKDTETDTQYF
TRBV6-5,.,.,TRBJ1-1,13,TGTGCCAGCAGTTACAATAAAAACACTGAAGCTTTCTTT,CASSYNKNTEAFF
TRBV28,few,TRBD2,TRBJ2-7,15,TGTGCCAGCAGTACCACTAGCGTACGCTCCTACGAGCAGTACTTC,CASSTTSVRSYEQYF
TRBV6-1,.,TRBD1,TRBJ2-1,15,TGTGCCAGCAGTGGACAGGGGCGCGCTGTCAATGAGCAGTTCTTC,CASSGQGRAVNEQFF
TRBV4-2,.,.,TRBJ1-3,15,TGTGCCAGCAGCCAAGATATGAGCTCTGGAAACACCATATATTTT,CASSQDMSSGNTIYF
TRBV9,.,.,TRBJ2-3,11,TGTGCCAGCAGCCCCGGGGGTACGCAGTATTTT,CASSPGGTQYF
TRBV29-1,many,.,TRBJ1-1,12,TGCAGCGTTGCGTCAGGGGCCACTGAAGCTTTCTTT,CSVASGATEAFF
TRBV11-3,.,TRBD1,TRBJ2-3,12,TGTGCCAGCAGCACGACAGGGGGTTCGCAGTATTTT,CASSTTGGSQYF
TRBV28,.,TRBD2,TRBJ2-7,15,TGTGCCAGCAGTTCCCCGGGACTAGCGGCCTACGAGCAGTACTTC,CASSSPGLAAYEQYF
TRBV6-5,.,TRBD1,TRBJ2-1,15,TGTGCCAGCAGGATCGACAGGGGGCTTTACAATGAGCAGTTCTTC,CASRIDRGLYNEQFF
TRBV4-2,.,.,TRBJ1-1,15,TGTGCCAGCACCTCCGGACCAGGCGCGGGCGCTGAAGCTTTCTTT,CASTSGPGAGAEAFF
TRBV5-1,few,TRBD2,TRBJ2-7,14,TGCGCCAGCAGCGTCGGGACTAGCGGGATCGAGCAGTACTTC,CASSVGTSGIEQYF
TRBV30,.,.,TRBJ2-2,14,TGTGCCTGGAAAGGAGGCGACCGGACCGGGGAGCTGTTTTTT,CAWKGGDRTGELFF
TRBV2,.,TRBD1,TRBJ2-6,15,TGTGCCAGCAGACCAACAGGGGCCGGGGCCAACGTCCTGACTTTC,CASRPTGAGANVLTF
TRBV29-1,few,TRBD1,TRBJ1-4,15,TGCAGCGTTGCCGGGACAGGGGGCGAAAATGAAAAACTGTTTTTT,CSVAGTGGENEKLFF
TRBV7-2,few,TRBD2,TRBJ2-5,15,TGTGCCAGCAGCCTGGGACTAGCGGAGGGGTCCCCCCAGTACTTC,CASSLGLAEGSPQYF
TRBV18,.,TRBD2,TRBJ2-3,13,TGTGCCAGTGTGCTGCGGGAGGCAGATACGCAGTATTTT,CASVLREADTQYF
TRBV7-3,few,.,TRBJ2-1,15,TGTGCCAGCAGCTTTGACAGCCACCTTGGTAATGAGCAGTTCTTC,CASSFDSHLGNEQFF
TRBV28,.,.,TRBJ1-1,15,TGTGCCAGCAGTTTATGGTCTGCAGGGAACACTGAAGCTTTCTTT,CASSLWSAGNTEAFF
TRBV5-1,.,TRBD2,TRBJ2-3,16,TGCGCCAGCAGCTTGGGGCCTAGCGGGAGCACAGATACGCAGTATTTT,CASSLGPSGSTDTQYF